This passage covers 30 T cell receptor beta chains from one sample sequenced in a study of early stage breast cancer tumors (dated 2017 in TCRdb). To prepare the library, the immunoSEQ multiplex PCR assay was applied. TCRdb took this table from immuneACCESS and kept in-frame rearrangements with V and J called. Such tables lack part of the clones; where checked against another copy, unresolved V genes explain under half of the gap, and the rest is unexplained. The sample records some 75,000 clones, more than 65% of which are singletons. Of the sample, 3% to 3.5% falls within the top ten clones. Sequenced input: blood. Receptors originate from a person in their sixties with breast cancer.

Points on this clone: One end of the junction varies from germline; a read error may be responsible. This chain links TRBV7-7 with TRBJ2-2; weak D call: TRBD2 (6 bases). CDR3 length equals 15 residues. Germline V lookup: CDR1 SSHAT, CDR2 FNYEAQ (reference sequence). The CDR3: CASSPVSGNTGELFF. In nucleotides, the CDR3 is TGTGCTAGCAGCCCCGTTAGCGGAAACACCGGGGAGCTGTTTTTT.

As concerns this clone: A read error may account for a junction end that differs from germline. This same CDR3 is encoded by further DNA sequences in the sample. The rearrangement uses TRBV7-2 and TRBJ2-3; D unresolved. In germline, CDR1 is SGHTA, CDR2 FQGNSA. CDR3 length equals 12 residues. The CDR3 region is CASRLDTDTQYF. DNA of the CDR3: TGTGCCAGCAGATTAGATACGGATACGCAGTATTTT.

V usage is TRBV5-1 and J usage is TRBJ2-7; 8 bases line up with TRBD2. Trimming cost V 10 bases and J 2 bases; bases outside gene matches: 14. CDR1 and CDR2 (germline): SGHRS, YFSETQ. This CDR3 has 15 amino acids. The CDR3 region is CAPQGAGVGPYEQYF. CDR3 DNA sequence: TGCGCCCCCCAAGGAGCGGGAGTCGGCCCCTACGAGCAGTACTTC.

V gene TRBV11-1 combines with J gene TRBJ2-1, with 10 bases that match TRBD1. Germline CDR1 is SGHAT and CDR2 is FQDESV (reference sequence). The CDR3 spans 15 residues. The V gene end was trimmed by 2 bases and the J gene end by 6 bases; junction bases not matched to a gene: 4. The CDR3 reads CASSLLRQGANEQFF. The CDR3 nucleotides read TGTGCCAGCAGCTTACTCCGACAGGGGGCCAATGAGCAGTTCTTC.

The CDR3 coding sequence is TGTGCCAGCAGCTGGAGCGATGAAGCTTTCTTT. This codes for CASSWSDEAFF. The V gene is TRBV11-2, the J gene TRBJ1-1; D unresolved. V was clipped by 4 bases and J by 7 bases, with 7 bases between them. Germline assignment: CDR1 SGHAT and CDR2 FQNNGV. CDR3 length: 11 amino acids.

The V gene is TRBV27, the J gene TRBJ2-3; 9 bases match TRBD2. V trimming: 8 bases; J trimming: 6 bases; junction bases outside the gene matches: 21. This CDR3 is built from 18 residues. The germline gives CDR1 MNHEY, CDR2 SMNVEV (reference sequence). The chain's CDR3 is CASHLKSEAGGRGDTQYF. The DNA of the CDR3 is TGTGCCAGCCACCTTAAAAGTGAGGCGGGGGGGCGCGGGGATACGCAGTATTTT.

The genes are TRBV6-1 and TRBJ2-3; 14 bases line up with TRBD2. The CDR3 covers 15 residues. Germline V lookup: CDR1 MNHNS, CDR2 SASEGT. Trimming removed 7 bases from V and 5 bases from J; junction bases left unmatched: 5. The CDR3 is CASTGLAGGGDTQYF. The CDR3 coding sequence is TGTGCCAGCACCGGACTAGCGGGAGGTGGAGATACGCAGTATTTT.

CDR3 loop: CASSLLPSMRMGHNNEQFF. CDR3 DNA: TGTGCCAGCAGCTTACTGCCGTCGATGCGGATGGGGCACAACAATGAGCAGTTCTTC. J is TRBJ2-1 and V is TRBV5-6; the D gene is possibly TRBD1 (5 bases). Trimming took 2 bases from V and 5 from J, leaving 26 bases between them. Germline V lookup: CDR1 SGHDT, CDR2 YYEEEE. This CDR3 spans 19 amino acids.

This clone occurred once. The chain joins TRBV7-9 to TRBJ2-5, with TRBD2 as a possible D gene (6 bases). Germline-derived CDR1 and CDR2 are SEHNR and FQNEAQ (reference sequence). The CDR3 is 16 residues long. The V and J ends lost 2 bases and 5 bases respectively, with 18 bases between them. The CDR3 here is CASSLTSGSGYETQYF. CDR3 nucleotides: TGTGCCAGCAGCTTAACCTCCGGGAGTGGATACGAGACCCAGTACTTC. The variable domain in full, completed from reference TRBV7-9 and TRBJ2-5, reads DTGVSQNPRHKITKRGQNVTFRCDPISEHNRLYWYRQTLGQGPEFLTYFQNEAQLEKSRLLSDRFSAERPKGSFSTLEIQRTEQGDSAMYLCASSLTSGSGYETQYFGPGTRLLVL.

This clone was found a few times. The chain couples TRBV5-3 to TRBJ1-4; no reliable D call. TRBV5-3 is placed among ORFs of uncertain function. V was shortened by 4 bases and J by 4 bases, with 8 bases between the two germline ends. This CDR3 comprises 13 residues. CDR3 region: CARSRVLNEKLFF. The CDR3, as DNA: TGTGCCAGAAGCCGGGTCCTTAATGAAAAACTGTTTTTT.

This clone has only a few counts. The CDR3 loop reads CASSYRGAGPQHF. In nucleotides, the CDR3 is TGTGCCAGCAGTTACAGGGGGGCCGGGCCCCAGCATTTT. The chain carries TRBV6-5 and TRBJ1-5; TRBD1 might be the D (6 bases). V lost 2 bases to trimming and J lost 9 bases, with 11 bases between them. Germline CDR1 MNHEY, CDR2 SVGAGI. The CDR3 consists of 13 residues.

This rearrangement joins TRBV11-2 to TRBJ2-3; tentative D call: TRBD1 (5 bases). Per the germline V gene, CDR1 is SGHAT and CDR2 is FQNNGV. V was cut by 1 base and J by 0 bases, with 14 bases left in between. This CDR3 is built from 17 residues. CDR3 sequence (DNA): TGTGCCAGCAGCTTAGTTCGGCAGGGTCCTAGCACAGATACGCAGTATTTT. Its protein is CASSLVRQGPSTDTQYF.

The chain joins TRBV28 to TRBJ2-1; 10 bases map to TRBD2. Germline loops: CDR1 MDHEN, CDR2 SYDVKM. This CDR3 is built from 14 residues. The J segment lost 9 bases and the V segment lost 5 bases, leaving 7 bases of the junction unmatched. CDR3 nucleotides: TGTGCCAGCAGTCGGACTAGCGGCCCTGGTGAGCAGTTCTTC. Translated: CASSRTSGPGEQFF.

The chain employs TRBV18 and TRBJ2-1; possible D gene TRBD2, 7 bases. The ends were cut back, 2 bases at V and 9 bases at J, with 14 bases in the middle. Per the germline V gene, CDR1 is KGHSH and CDR2 is LQKENI. The CDR3 contains 14 residues. In nucleotides, the CDR3 is TGTGCCAGCTCACCAGGGGCGGGGGACACTGAGCAGTTCTTC. Its protein product is CASSPGAGDTEQFF.

The rearrangement links TRBV29-1 to TRBJ1-1; D is perhaps TRBD1 (6 bases). In germline, CDR1 is SQVTM, CDR2 ANQGSEA. This CDR3 region has 13 residues. V was cut by 4 bases and J by 4 bases, with 13 bases left in between. The CDR3 region is CSVGKQGGTEAFF. Written as DNA, the CDR3 is TGCAGCGTTGGAAAACAGGGAGGCACTGAAGCTTTCTTT.

The chain has TRBV28 and TRBJ1-2, with D possibly TRBD1 on 5 matching bases. V was clipped by 1 base and J by 8 bases, with 14 bases between them. This CDR3 has 14 residues. Germline lookup yields CDR1 MDHEN and CDR2 SYDVKM. CDR3 residues: CASSLSIGGEGYTF. CDR3 coding DNA: TGTGCCAGCAGTTTATCTATCGGGGGTGAAGGCTACACCTTC.

The chain recombines TRBV7-3 with TRBJ1-2, with TRBD1 matching over 8 bases. Germline trimming cut 5 bases from V and 2 bases from J; bases unmatched to any gene: 1. Germline V gene sequence: CDR1 SGHTA, CDR2 FQGTGA. The CDR3 loop spans 13 amino acids. The CDR3 sequence is CASSRTGNYGYTF. CDR3 in DNA: TGTGCCAGCAGCCGGACAGGGAACTATGGCTACACCTTC.

The CDR3 is CASNQEETQYF. The DNA for the CDR3 is TGTGCCAGCAACCAAGAAGAGACCCAGTACTTC. The chain joins TRBV2 to TRBJ2-5; D is unresolved. V was cut by 7 bases and J by 3 bases, with 6 bases left in between. CDR1 is SNHLY, CDR2 FYNNEI, per germline. This CDR3 region has 11 residues. Full variable domain (outside the CDR3, taken from reference TRBV2 and TRBJ2-5): EPEVTQTPSHQVTQMGQEVILRCVPISNHLYFYWYRQILGQKVEFLVSFYNNEISEKSEIFDDQFSVERPDGSNFTLKIRSTKLEDSAMYFCASNQEETQYFGPGTRLLVL.

V and J are TRBV11-2 and TRBJ2-1, with D unclear. CDR3 length equals 14 residues. The V and J ends lost 3 bases and 2 bases respectively, with 8 bases between them. Germline V gene lookup returns CDR1 SGHAT and CDR2 FQNNGV. In DNA, the CDR3 is TGTGCCAGCAGCTTTGGCAGCCCCTACAATGAGCAGTTCTTC. Translated: CASSFGSPYNEQFF.

This chain joins TRBV28 and TRBJ1-3, with D perhaps TRBD1 (5 bases). The CDR3 sequence is 15 residues long. The ends were cut back, 5 bases at V and 2 bases at J, with 13 bases in the middle. The germline gives CDR1 MDHEN, CDR2 SYDVKM. CDR3 nucleotide sequence: TGTGCCAGCAGTCGGCCCACGGGGGCTGGAAACACCATATATTTT. Translation: CASSRPTGAGNTIYF. Filled out from reference TRBV28 and TRBJ1-3, the complete variable domain reads DVKVTQSSRYLVKRTGEKVFLECVQDMDHENMFWYRQDPGLGLRLIYFSYDVKMKEKGDIPEGYSVSREKKERFSLILESASTNQTSMYLCASSRPTGAGNTIYFGEGSWLTVV.

The V call is TRBV6-1, the J call TRBJ2-7, with D possibly matching TRBD2 (5 bases). This CDR3 is 13 amino acids long. The germline V gene has CDR1 MNHNS and CDR2 SASEGT. Trimming pared 4 bases from V and 6 bases from J, leaving 13 bases between. DNA of the CDR3: TGTGCCAGCAGTGTACGGGGTGGGGTCGAGCAGTACTTC. Translation gives CASSVRGGVEQYF.

The chain carries TRBV6-1 and TRBJ1-1, with a weak D call TRBD1 (5 bases). In germline, CDR1 is MNHNS, CDR2 SASEGT. The V end lost 7 bases, the J end lost 1 base, and 13 bases lay between the germline ends. CDR3 length equals 14 residues. The CDR3 region is CASTMRGKNTEAFF. The CDR3 DNA reads as TGTGCCAGCACCATGCGGGGGAAGAACACTGAAGCTTTCTTT.

The rearrangement links TRBV10-3 to TRBJ2-5; 11 nucleotides agree with TRBD2. The V gene's germline CDR1 is ENHRY and CDR2 SYGVKD. With 4 bases clipped from V and 3 bases from J, the junction kept 1 base outside the gene matches. The CDR3 consists of 14 residues. CDR3 DNA: TGTGCCATCAGTGGTAGCGGGGGGGAAGAGACCCAGTACTTC. Amino acids: CAISGSGGEETQYF.

CDR3 nucleotides: TGTGCCAGCAGCCCCGGACAGCGGACCGGTATGACTAATGAAAAACTGTTTTTT. Translation: CASSPGQRTGMTNEKLFF. The chain combines TRBV7-9 with TRBJ1-4; perhaps TRBD1 as D (6 bases). The ends were cut back, 5 bases at V and 2 bases at J, with 21 bases in the middle. Germline V gene sequence: CDR1 SEHNR, CDR2 FQNEAQ (reference sequence). This CDR3 is built from 18 residues. Together with reference TRBV7-9 and TRBJ1-4, the CDR3 gives the full variable domain: DTGVSQNPRHKITKRGQNVTFRCDPISEHNRLYWYRQTLGQGPEFLTYFQNEAQLEKSRLLSDRFSAERPKGSFSTLEIQRTEQGDSAMYLCASSPGQRTGMTNEKLFFGSGTQLSVL.

V usage is TRBV7-3 and J usage is TRBJ2-3; D gene unclear. The ends were cut back, 2 bases at V and 5 bases at J, with 14 bases in the middle. The CDR3 runs 15 residues. Germline values: CDR1 SGHTA, CDR2 FQGTGA. The CDR3 sequence: CASSLSGDSGDTQYF. The CDR3 nucleotides are TGTGCCAGCAGCTTATCTGGCGATTCGGGAGATACGCAGTATTTT.

This clone was detected only a few times. This rearrangement joins TRBV29-1 to TRBJ2-1; 9 bases are shared with TRBD1. Germline CDR1 and CDR2: SQVTM and ANQGSEA. This CDR3 contains 12 residues. Losses at the gene ends were 7 bases for V and 9 bases for J; bases not matched to a gene: 7. The CDR3 reads CSASLTGGEQFF. The CDR3 nucleotides read TGCAGCGCCTCCCTGACAGGGGGTGAGCAGTTCTTC.

The gene calls are TRBV30 and TRBJ2-3; 15 nucleotides agree with TRBD2. This CDR3 has 19 amino acids. V lost 3 bases, J lost 2 bases, and 12 bases stayed unmatched. Germline-derived CDR1 and CDR2 are GTSNPN and SVGIG (reference sequence). CDR3 in amino acids: CAWRPDGLAGGPTTDTQYF. CDR3 DNA: TGTGCCTGGAGACCCGATGGACTAGCGGGAGGGCCGACCACAGATACGCAGTATTTT.

The chain couples TRBV6-1 to TRBJ2-7; 7 bases are shared with TRBD2. V trimming: 8 bases; J trimming: 0 bases; junction bases outside the gene matches: 10. The CDR3 covers 15 residues. The germline gives CDR1 MNHNS, CDR2 SASEGT. The CDR3 is CASSHRDYSSYEQYF. The CDR3 region has the DNA TGTGCCAGCTCCCACCGGGACTATAGCTCCTACGAGCAGTACTTC.

The J gene is TRBJ2-2, the V gene TRBV19, with 7 bases that match TRBD2. CDR1 is LNHDA and CDR2 is SQIVND in the germline V gene (reference sequence). This CDR3 comprises 15 residues. The V and J ends lost 4 bases and 0 bases, in that order; junction bases with no gene match: 2. In nucleotides, the CDR3 is TGTGCCAGTAGTACTAGCGGTGCGAACACCGGGGAGCTGTTTTTT. This translates into CASSTSGANTGELFF.

The V call is TRBV3-2, the J call TRBJ1-5. TRBV3-2 is recorded as a pseudogene. This CDR3 contains 8 residues. The DNA of the CDR3 is TGTGACGGTCAGCCCCAGCATTTT. It translates to CDGQPQHF.